What follows are 18 T cell receptor beta chains derived from one specimen sequenced in a study of T cell responses to AZD1222 COVID-19 vaccine. Data came from immunoSEQ multiplex PCR; TCRdb stores just in-frame clones and leaves some out. The sample yields around 100,000 clones, about 83% seen once. The material sequenced was peripheral blood, taken on day 0 of AZD1222 vaccination. These receptors originate from an adult in good health.

The chain carries TRBV19 and TRBJ1-5; D is unresolved. CDR1 is LNHDA, CDR2 SQIVND, per germline (reference sequence). The CDR3 extends over 15 amino acids. V gave up 5 bases and J gave up 2 bases, with 13 bases separating them. The CDR3 coding sequence is TGTGCCAGTAGTTCGCTAGGGATGGGCAATCAGCCCCAGCATTTT. Its protein is CASSSLGMGNQPQHF.

The chain employs TRBV3-1 (or the pseudogene TRBV3-2) and TRBJ1-5, with D possibly TRBD1 on 5 matching bases. Germline lookup yields CDR1 LGHDT and CDR2 YNNKEL (reference sequence). The CDR3 spans 15 residues. The V and J ends lost 0 bases and 5 bases respectively, with 11 bases between them. CDR3 DNA sequence: TGTGCCAGCAGCCAAGATCTTACAGGCTATCAGCCCCAGCATTTT. This encodes CASSQDLTGYQPQHF.

J is TRBJ1-6 and V is TRBV6-5, with D possibly being TRBD1 (5 bases). V was trimmed by 8 bases and J by 3 bases, leaving 8 bases between them. Germline loops: CDR1 MNHEY, CDR2 SVGAGI. CDR3 size: 13 residues. CDR3 residues: CASATDYNSPLHF. As DNA, the CDR3 is TGTGCCAGCGCGACAGACTATAATTCACCCCTCCACTTT.

This clone showed up just once. This chain joins TRBV9 and TRBJ2-7; 7 nucleotides agree with TRBD1. The V segment lost 4 bases and the J segment 0 bases; nucleotides outside the gene matches: 4. The germline gives CDR1 SGDLS, CDR2 YYNGEE. The CDR3 has 14 amino acids. Here the CDR3 reads CASSTRQGSYEQYF. For the CDR3, the DNA is TGTGCCAGCAGCACCCGACAGGGCTCCTACGAGCAGTACTTC.

V usage is TRBV2 and J usage is TRBJ1-6; 7 bases are shared with TRBD1. This CDR3 contains 14 residues. In germline, CDR1 is SNHLY, CDR2 FYNNEI. J was trimmed by 9 bases and V by 7 bases; bases with no gene match: 9. The DNA for the CDR3 is TGTGCCAGCACGGAACTGGACAGGAGTTCACCCCTCCACTTT. Its protein product is CASTELDRSSPLHF.

V and J are TRBV28 and TRBJ1-4; D gene ambiguous. Germline assignment: CDR1 MDHEN and CDR2 SYDVKM. Deletions cut 6 bases from V and 8 bases from J, with 22 bases between. This CDR3 has 16 amino acids. This chain's CDR3 is CASSLHLGRVAEKLFF. The CDR3 DNA is TGTGCCAGCAGCTTACACCTAGGGAGAGTAGCGGAAAAACTGTTTTTT.

The chain combines TRBV29-1 with TRBJ1-1; 8 nucleotides match TRBD1. CDR1 is SQVTM, CDR2 ANQGSEA, per germline. CDR3 length: 14 residues. V lost 7 bases to trimming and J lost 4 bases; unmatched junction nucleotides: 11. Written as DNA, the CDR3 is TGCAGCGGCAACTTAGGACAGGGAAGCACTGAAGCTTTCTTT. Amino acids: CSGNLGQGSTEAFF. The full variable domain, in which reference TRBV29-1 and TRBJ1-1 provide the parts outside the CDR3, is SAVISQKPSRDICQRGTSLTIQCQVDSQVTMMFWYRQQPGQSLTLIATANQGSEATYESGFVIDKFPISRPNLTFSTLTVSNMSPEDSSIYLCSGNLGQGSTEAFFGQGTRLTVV.

The rearrangement uses TRBV27 and TRBJ1-5, with D uncertain. V was shortened by 8 bases and J by 5 bases, with 7 bases between the two germline ends. Germline CDR1 reads MNHEY; CDR2 reads SMNVEV (reference sequence). The CDR3 totals 11 residues. CDR3: CASGRDQPQHF. The CDR3 DNA sequence: TGTGCCAGCGGGCGGGATCAGCCCCAGCATTTT.

This chain connects TRBV5-8 to TRBJ2-7, with a tentative D call TRBD1 (6 bases). The CDR3 consists of 13 residues. The V and J ends lost 4 bases and 1 base respectively, with 9 bases between them. CDR1 SGHTS and CDR2 YDEGEE come from the germline V gene. CDR3 DNA sequence: TGTGCCAGCAGCCTAGGACAGTCCTACGAGCAGTACTTC. Translation gives CASSLGQSYEQYF.

The table lists this clone with a few counts. V gene TRBV28 combines with J gene TRBJ2-7; 7 bases align to TRBD2. CDR1 and CDR2 (germline): MDHEN, SYDVKM. V was clipped by 2 bases and J by 3 bases; unmatched bases: 4. This CDR3 comprises 14 residues. The CDR3 here is CASSLGGGGYEQYF. The CDR3 DNA follows: TGTGCCAGCAGTTTAGGCGGGGGAGGCTACGAGCAGTACTTC. Complete variable domain (other parts from reference TRBV28 and TRBJ2-7): DVKVTQSSRYLVKRTGEKVFLECVQDMDHENMFWYRQDPGLGLRLIYFSYDVKMKEKGDIPEGYSVSREKKERFSLILESASTNQTSMYLCASSLGGGGYEQYFGPGTRLTVT.

This sequence joins TRBV5-4 and TRBJ1-2; no clear D. Germline-derived CDR1 and CDR2 are SGHNT and YYREEE (reference sequence). With 1 base removed from V and 2 bases from J, the gap between germline ends came to 6 bases. The length of the CDR3 is 13 residues. The CDR3 here is CASSLIRNYGYTF. The CDR3 DNA reads as TGTGCCAGCAGCTTGATCCGGAACTATGGCTACACCTTC.

CDR3 nucleotide sequence: TGTGCCAGCAGCCAAGACTGGCGATTAGAGACCCAGTACTTC. Translating gives CASSQDWRLETQYF. The chain joins TRBV3-1 (or the pseudogene TRBV3-2) to TRBJ2-5; D uncertain. This CDR3 contains 14 residues. Germline CDR1 LGHDT, CDR2 YNNKEL (reference sequence). V was trimmed by 0 bases and J by 4 bases, leaving 9 bases between them.

V usage is TRBV28 and J usage is TRBJ1-3, with unresolved D. The CDR3 sequence is 13 residues long. V dropped 5 bases and J dropped 7 bases, with 12 bases sitting between them. Germline V gene sequence: CDR1 MDHEN, CDR2 SYDVKM. As DNA, the CDR3 is TGTGCCAGCAGTCCGACAAACCGGAACACCATATATTTT. It is translated as CASSPTNRNTIYF.

This chain links TRBV12-1 with TRBJ1-2. TRBV12-1 is a documented pseudogene. The CDR3 loop spans 14 amino acids. The CDR3 here is CASTYGTAVYGYTF. Here the CDR3 DNA reads TGTGCCAGCACATACGGGACTGCAGTCTATGGCTACACCTTC.

The J gene is TRBJ1-2, the V gene TRBV19, with 7 nucleotides matching TRBD1. Trimming took 3 bases from V and 4 from J; bases not matched to a gene: 8. Germline V gene sequence: CDR1 LNHDA, CDR2 SQIVND (reference sequence). CDR3 length: 15 residues. The CDR3 nucleotides read TGTGCCAGTAGTATCCCGACAGGGTGGTCCTATGGCTACACCTTC. Protein sequence: CASSIPTGWSYGYTF.

DNA for the CDR3: TGTGCCAGCGGTCTTAGCAATCAGCCCCAGCATTTT. Translation: CASGLSNQPQHF. The V and J genes are TRBV28 and TRBJ1-5, with unresolved D. The germline gives CDR1 MDHEN, CDR2 SYDVKM. Trimming cost V 8 bases and J 0 bases, with 5 bases left between them. The CDR3 contains 12 residues.

V and J are TRBV10-1 and TRBJ1-3; D is possibly TRBD1 (5 bases). V lost 3 bases and J 2 bases, leaving 14 bases between the germline ends. The CDR3 is 16 residues long. The germline gives CDR1 WNHNN, CDR2 SYGVQD (reference sequence). The CDR3 loop is CASSDHPPGAGNTIYF. As DNA, the CDR3 is TGCGCCAGCAGTGATCACCCCCCGGGGGCTGGAAACACCATATATTTT.

This chain joins TRBV6-2 or TRBV6-3 and TRBJ1-1; no clear D gene. V was pared by 2 bases and J by 1 base, with 11 bases between. This CDR3 contains 15 residues. Germline CDR1 and CDR2: MNHEY and SVGEGT. The DNA of the CDR3 is TGTGCCAGCAGTTACGAGGTTGTGAGGAACACTGAAGCTTTCTTT. It is translated as CASSYEVVRNTEAFF.